The clone carrying this TCR beta chain was found a few times. Clinical histories supplied by participants themselves formed the basis of cohort assignment. This record comes from a study of blood T cell repertoires in COVID-19. Study background: Samples of COVID-19 (acute and convalescent) were obtained from the United States, Italy and Spain.

CDR1 and CDR2 (germline): MGHRA, YSYEKL. V lost 2 bases and J 4 bases, leaving 20 bases between the germline ends. This CDR3 contains 17 residues. In the original analysis: Estimation of nucleated cell counts relied on the amplification of reference gene primers. Libraries were prepared by immunoSEQ multiplex PCR; TCRdb keeps only in-frame clonotypes and omits some of them. The DNA was the basis for D and trimming; V, J and clone size are from that table. This sample has 500,000 or so clones, with about nine tenths found just once. This TCR derives from a woman between 18 and 29 years old who had recovered from COVID-19. The source material was PBMCs or T cells enriched from blood (not recorded which). This sequence joins TRBV4-1 and TRBJ1-1, with D maybe TRBD1 (6 bases). As DNA, the CDR3 is TGCGCCAGCAGCCAATATCCTACAGGGCCCAAGGGCACTGAAGCTTTCTTT. Amino acid sequence: CASSQYPTGPKGTEAFF.